The 30 T cell receptor beta chains presented below share a single source sample, sequenced in a study of blood T cell repertoires in COVID-19. TCRdb keeps only in-frame clones here, not all; method: immunoSEQ multiplex PCR. The profile shows 70,000 to 80,000 clones, 75% to 90% of them singletons. Material: peripheral blood. The receptors were gathered from a human donor in a cohort sampled during active COVID-19.

V usage is TRBV6-5 and J usage is TRBJ2-3; D gene ambiguous. This CDR3 is built from 11 residues. V dropped 8 bases and J dropped 5 bases, with 8 bases sitting between them. CDR1 is MNHEY and CDR2 is SVGAGI in the germline V gene. As DNA, the CDR3 is TGTGCCAGCGCGAGAGGAGATACGCAGTATTTT. Protein sequence: CASARGDTQYF.

The chain uses TRBV7-9 and TRBJ1-5; 7 bases match TRBD1. Germline V lookup: CDR1 SEHNR, CDR2 FQNEAQ (reference sequence). The CDR3 length is 15 residues. Losses at the gene ends were 5 bases for V and 0 bases for J; bases not matched to a gene: 4. The CDR3 DNA sequence: TGTGCCAGCAGCCGGGACAGCCCTAGCAATCAGCCCCAGCATTTT. Its protein is CASSRDSPSNQPQHF.

This clone was observed a single time. The chain has TRBV5-1 and TRBJ2-1, with 9 bases identical to TRBD1. V trimming: 2 bases; J trimming: 1 base; junction bases outside the gene matches: 1. The germline V gene has CDR1 SGHRS and CDR2 YFSETQ. The CDR3 loop spans 15 amino acids. The CDR3 DNA follows: TGCGCCAGCAGCTTCGGACAGGGGTCCTACAATGAGCAGTTCTTC. Its translation: CASSFGQGSYNEQFF.

The V call is TRBV19, the J call TRBJ1-5; D is perhaps TRBD1 (6 bases). The germline V and J ends were trimmed by 5 bases and 2 bases, with 16 bases remaining between them. The CDR3 is 16 residues long. Germline-derived CDR1 and CDR2 are LNHDA and SQIVND (reference sequence). The CDR3, as DNA: TGTGCCAGTAGTTTGCCTGGGGCAGGGGGCAATCAGCCCCAGCATTTT. Translated, it gives CASSLPGAGGNQPQHF.

In this sample, this clone turned up a few times. The chain carries TRBV6-6 and TRBJ1-6; TRBD1 might be the D (5 bases). With 5 bases removed from V and 6 bases from J, the gap between germline ends came to 11 bases. The CDR3 is 14 amino acids. Germline V lookup: CDR1 MNHNY, CDR2 SVGAGI (reference sequence). The CDR3 is CASSGGTLNSPLHF. The CDR3 nucleotides read TGTGCCAGCAGTGGTGGGACTCTTAATTCACCCCTCCACTTT.

The rearrangement uses TRBV7-2 and TRBJ2-2; D possibly corresponds to TRBD1 (6 bases). This CDR3 is built from 15 residues. Germline CDR1 reads SGHTA; CDR2 reads FQGNSA. The V and J ends lost 2 bases and 5 bases respectively, with 12 bases between them. The CDR3 is CASSLIRTDTGELFF. The DNA for the CDR3 is TGTGCCAGCAGCTTAATCCGGACAGATACCGGGGAGCTGTTTTTT.

This sequence joins TRBV4-3 and TRBJ1-2; D not certain. V was cut by 0 bases and J by 0 bases, with 11 bases left in between. The CDR3 spans 16 residues. In germline, CDR1 is LGHNA, CDR2 YSLEER. The CDR3, as DNA: TGCGCCAGCAGCCAAGATCTTTGGACTTCTAACTATGGCTACACCTTC. Amino acids: CASSQDLWTSNYGYTF.

This clone occurred once. The rearrangement uses TRBV30 and TRBJ1-2, with TRBD1 matching over 8 bases. CDR3 length: 15 amino acids. Germline-derived CDR1 and CDR2 are GTSNPN and SVGIG (reference sequence). The V segment lost 1 base and the J segment 5 bases; nucleotides outside the gene matches: 9. DNA of the CDR3: TGTGCCTGGAGTGCCGGGACAGGCTCTAGGTATGGCTACACCTTC. This translates into CAWSAGTGSRYGYTF.

The chain is built from TRBV7-9 and TRBJ1-4; possibly TRBD1 for D (6 bases). There are 15 residues in the CDR3. V lost 5 bases and J lost 16, with 26 bases in between. In germline, CDR1 is SEHNR, CDR2 FQNEAQ (reference sequence). The CDR3 reads CASSPTQGSQKLRFF. Here the CDR3 DNA reads TGTGCCAGCAGCCCAACCCAGGGGAGCCAAAAACTCAGGTTTTTT.

This rearrangement joins TRBV10-3 to TRBJ1-4; the D is unclear. Trimming shortened V by 10 bases and J by 4 bases, and 10 bases separated the two germline ends. From germline, CDR1 is ENHRY and CDR2 SYGVKD. The CDR3 consists of 12 residues. CDR3 in amino acids: CATSGDNEKLFF. As DNA, the CDR3 is TGTGCCACTTCCGGGGATAATGAAAAACTGTTTTTT.

This clone was seen a handful of times. The CDR3, as DNA: TGTGCCAGCAGCATACTGACAGGGGGCAATGAGCAGTTCTTC. It codes for CASSILTGGNEQFF. The J gene is TRBJ2-1, the V gene TRBV9; 9 bases are a match to TRBD1. There are 14 residues in the CDR3. Germline V lookup: CDR1 SGDLS, CDR2 YYNGEE. The V and J ends lost 4 bases and 6 bases, in that order; junction bases with no gene match: 5.

This chain connects TRBV7-2 to TRBJ2-7; 8 bases line up with TRBD1. CDR3 length equals 18 residues. Germline V gives CDR1 SGHTA, CDR2 FQGNSA. V lost 5 bases, J lost 1 base, and 16 bases stayed unmatched. The CDR3 DNA reads as TGTGCCAGCAGCCAATACATTTTTACCGGGACAGGATCCTACGAGCAGTACTTC. Amino acid sequence: CASSQYIFTGTGSYEQYF.

The chain uses TRBV18 and TRBJ2-7; 8 bases fit TRBD1. Trimming at V came to 6 bases and at J to 5 bases, leaving 9 bases not matched to a gene. This CDR3 has 14 amino acids. Germline V CDR1 and CDR2: KGHSH, LQKENI. The CDR3 sequence is CASSSGTGVNEQYF. The CDR3 DNA is TGTGCCAGCTCTTCAGGGACAGGAGTGAACGAGCAGTACTTC.

The chain couples TRBV19 to TRBJ1-5; D gene uncertain. Germline-derived CDR1 and CDR2 are LNHDA and SQIVND (reference sequence). V was shortened by 3 bases and J by 4 bases, with 16 bases between the two germline ends. CDR3 length equals 16 residues. CDR3 DNA sequence: TGTGCCAGTAGTATTTCGGTAGGTCAACTAAATCAGCCCCAGCATTTT. It is translated as CASSISVGQLNQPQHF. Variable domain in full (rest from reference TRBV19 and TRBJ1-5): DGGITQSPKYLFRKEGQNVTLSCEQNLNHDAMYWYRQDPGQGLRLIYYSQIVNDFQKGDIAEGYSVSREKKESFPLTVTSAQKNPTAFYLCASSISVGQLNQPQHFGDGTRLSIL.

In nucleotides, the CDR3 is TGTGCCAGCAGTGATGCGAGGGGCGGGGGGGGCTTAAATTCACCCCTCCACTTT. This sequence encodes CASSDARGGGGLNSPLHF. The chain carries TRBV6-1 and TRBJ1-6; perhaps TRBD1 as D (6 bases). Germline assignment: CDR1 MNHNS and CDR2 SASEGT. V dropped 3 bases and J dropped 7 bases, with 22 bases sitting between them. The CDR3 extends over 18 amino acids.

The chain couples TRBV11-2 to TRBJ2-1, with a possible D match to TRBD1 (6 bases). V was trimmed by 5 bases and J by 7 bases, leaving 18 bases between them. The CDR3 has 15 amino acids. Germline CDR1 is SGHAT and CDR2 is FQNNGV. DNA for the CDR3: TGTGCCAGCAGCCCACTACATAAGACAGGTAATGAGCAGTTCTTC. Its translation: CASSPLHKTGNEQFF.

This clone has only one observation. The rearrangement links TRBV7-2 to TRBJ2-3; possible D gene TRBD2, 6 bases. Trimming stripped 5 bases from V and 1 base from J, with 10 bases between. There are 14 residues in the CDR3. CDR1 and CDR2 (germline): SGHTA, FQGNSA. The CDR3 nucleotides read TGTGCCAGCAGCCCTCAGCGGGGCACAGATACGCAGTATTTT. It translates to CASSPQRGTDTQYF.

The chain combines TRBV7-6 with TRBJ2-7; D is uncertain. V lost 0 bases, J lost 2 bases, and 8 bases lay in between. In germline, CDR1 is SGHVS, CDR2 FNYEAQ. The CDR3 length is 14 residues. CDR3 nucleotide sequence: TGTGCCAGCAGCTTAGCCGGCAGGACCTACGAGCAGTACTTC. Translated: CASSLAGRTYEQYF.

The chain employs TRBV5-4 and TRBJ2-7, with a tentative D call TRBD1 (6 bases). Trimming left V 1 base short and J 6 bases short, with 17 bases between. Per the germline V gene, CDR1 is SGHNT and CDR2 is YYREEE (reference sequence). CDR3 size: 15 residues. The CDR3 sequence: CASSLPNKAGAEQYF. CDR3 DNA: TGTGCCAGCAGCTTGCCCAATAAGGCAGGGGCCGAGCAGTACTTC.

The CDR3 spells CASSLSLTSGGGTGELFF. In DNA form, the CDR3 reads TGTGCCAGCAGCCTTAGTCTGACTAGCGGGGGCGGAACCGGGGAGCTGTTTTTT. The V and J genes are TRBV7-2 and TRBJ2-2; 12 nucleotides agree with TRBD2. CDR3 length: 18 amino acids. Germline lookup yields CDR1 SGHTA and CDR2 FQGNSA. V lost 5 bases, J lost 5 bases, and 12 bases stayed unmatched.

The genes are TRBV12-3 or TRBV12-4 and TRBJ1-1, with a weak D call TRBD1 (5 bases). The CDR3 is 13 residues long. V lost 5 bases, J lost 5 bases, and 12 bases lay in between. Here the CDR3 reads CASSRTGETEAFF. The CDR3 nucleotides are TGTGCCAGCAGTCGTACAGGAGAGACTGAAGCTTTCTTT.

This sequence joins TRBV7-3 and TRBJ2-3; 11 bases agree with TRBD2. This CDR3 region has 16 residues. The ends lost 5 bases at V and 2 bases at J; junction bases unmatched: 6. Per the germline V gene, CDR1 is SGHTA and CDR2 is FQGTGA. The DNA of the CDR3 is TGTGCCAGCAGCCTTACTAGCGGGGGCTCCACAGATACGCAGTATTTT. Protein sequence: CASSLTSGGSTDTQYF.

This clone has only a few counts. The chain has TRBV21-1 and TRBJ2-2; the tabulated D call, TRBD1, remains unverified against the DNA. TRBV21-1 is recorded as a pseudogene. This CDR3 spans 11 amino acids. The CDR3 coding sequence is TGTGCCAGGGACAGGGCCGGGGAGCTGTTTTTT. Protein sequence: CARDRAGELFF.

The chain combines TRBV5-5 with TRBJ2-7; D perhaps matches TRBD1 (8 bases). There are 15 residues in the CDR3. V was trimmed by 4 bases and J by 0 bases, leaving 14 bases between them. From germline, CDR1 is SGHKS and CDR2 YYEKEE (reference sequence). This CDR3 is CASSRTGGASYEQYF. The CDR3 DNA reads as TGTGCCAGCAGCCGAACAGGGGGGGCCTCCTACGAGCAGTACTTC.

The chain combines TRBV11-2 with TRBJ2-3, with TRBD1 matching over 9 bases. The CDR3 spans 14 residues. The J segment lost 5 bases and the V segment lost 5 bases, leaving 5 bases of the junction unmatched. Germline CDR1 is SGHAT and CDR2 is FQNNGV. CDR3 sequence: CASSRGQGLDTQYF. The CDR3 region has the DNA TGTGCCAGCAGCCGCGGACAGGGGCTAGATACGCAGTATTTT.

V gene TRBV29-1 combines with J gene TRBJ1-2; TRBD1 matches 8 bases. Germline CDR1 SQVTM, CDR2 ANQGSEA. V shed 7 bases, J shed 2 bases, and the junction held 6 bases outside the gene matches. This CDR3 comprises 13 residues. CDR3 DNA: TGCAGCGCCGGACAGGGAAGGAACTATGGCTACACCTTC. It is translated as CSAGQGRNYGYTF. Using reference TRBV29-1 and TRBJ1-2 for the parts outside the CDR3, the full variable domain is SAVISQKPSRDICQRGTSLTIQCQVDSQVTMMFWYRQQPGQSLTLIATANQGSEATYESGFVIDKFPISRPNLTFSTLTVSNMSPEDSSIYLCSAGQGRNYGYTFGSGTRLTVV.

The chain has TRBV6-5 and TRBJ1-2, with 7 bases aligning to TRBD1. The germline V gene encodes CDR1 MNHEY and CDR2 SVGAGI. The CDR3 contains 14 residues. V lost 4 bases, J lost 0 bases, and 2 bases stayed unmatched. CDR3 nucleotide sequence: TGTGCCAGCAGTTCGACAGGGACTAACTATGGCTACACCTTC. The encoded protein is CASSSTGTNYGYTF.

The J gene is TRBJ2-5, the V gene TRBV19; no reliable D call. Germline assignment: CDR1 LNHDA and CDR2 SQIVND (reference sequence). The CDR3 runs to 14 residues. Between the trimmed V and J ends, which lost 1 base and 0 bases, there was a span of 6 bases. CDR3 protein: CASSIVPDQETQYF. The CDR3 DNA sequence: TGTGCCAGTAGTATAGTACCAGACCAAGAGACCCAGTACTTC.

The gene calls are TRBV5-1 and TRBJ2-1, with 12 bases that match TRBD2. Germline values: CDR1 SGHRS, CDR2 YFSETQ. The V segment lost 3 bases and the J segment 4 bases; nucleotides outside the gene matches: 2. CDR3 length: 15 amino acids. CDR3 sequence reads: CASSSLAGGYNEQFF. The CDR3 bases are TGCGCCAGCAGCTCACTAGCGGGGGGTTACAATGAGCAGTTCTTC.

This clone appeared a few times. The V gene is TRBV19, the J gene TRBJ1-1; 8 bases align to TRBD1. Trimming at V came to 7 bases and at J to 2 bases, leaving 6 bases not matched to a gene. The CDR3 has 14 residues. In germline, CDR1 is LNHDA, CDR2 SQIVND (reference sequence). CDR3 in amino acids: CASIEDRENTEAFF. CDR3 in DNA: TGTGCCAGTATCGAGGACAGGGAAAACACTGAAGCTTTCTTT.